The T cell receptor (beta chain) described here comes from a study of T cells after yellow fever vaccination. Using its own MiXCR run on the 5' RACE reads, TCRdb lists one record per CDR3 protein. The sample holds about 630,000 distinct CDR3 sequences, 9% to 15% seen once. This clonotype has only a few counts. The CDR3 sequence is 17 residues long. CDR1 and CDR2 (germline): MNHEY, SVGEGT. Trimming cost V 6 bases and J 8 bases; bases outside gene matches: 19. The chain has TRBV6-2 or TRBV6-3 and TRBJ2-1; 7 positions agree with TRBD2. The sample here was PBMCs, taken on the day of the yellow fever booster vaccination. The receptor was derived from a man aged 30-40 years who received the YFV17D yellow fever vaccine. The CDR3 nucleotides read TGTGCCAGCAGGTGGACTAGTGTGCAGAAAATGAGGGATGAGCAGTTCTTC. Its protein is CASRWTSVQKMRDEQFF.